What follows are 15 T cell receptor beta chains derived from one specimen sequenced in a study of regulatory T cells in long-lasting Graves disease. The time point here: newly diagnosed GD, antithyroid drugs for less than 3 months. Following extraction of RNA from PBMCs, that RNA was used to make the TCR library. For TCR beta, libraries came from iRepertoire HTBI primers and Arm-PCR of CDR3 regions. A single record per CDR3 protein comes from TCRdb applying MiXCR to the multiplex PCR reads. In the table there are around 450,000 distinct CDR3 sequences, 15% of which are singletons. The same sample was also used in a study of T cells in Graves' hyperthyroidism and ophthalmopathy.

The sample here was peripheral blood mononuclear cells (PBMCs), taken at new diagnosis, from a patient treated with antithyroid drugs. All receptors derive from a woman in her thirties or forties with Graves disease.

There are many counts of this clonotype. The gene calls are TRBV28 and TRBJ2-1; D could derive from TRBD1 or TRBD2 (6 bases each). The CDR3 has 16 residues. The germline CDR1 and CDR2 sequences are MDHEN and SYDVKM. Trimming took 2 bases from V and 10 from J, leaving 21 bases between them. In nucleotides, the CDR3 is TGTGCCAGCAGTTTAAAGGGGGGAGGCATAGCTCGGGAGCAGTTCTTC. As protein: CASSLKGGGIAREQFF.

The chain has TRBV20-1 and TRBJ2-7; 8 bases are a match to TRBD2. V shed 3 bases, J shed 6 bases, and the junction held 7 bases outside the gene matches. The CDR3 runs to 13 residues. Germline V gene data show CDR1 as DFQATT and CDR2 as SNEGSKA (reference sequence). The CDR3 coding sequence is TGCAGTGCTAGGATAAGCGGGAGAGGCGAGCAGTACTTC. It yields the protein CSARISGRGEQYF.

This clonotype was picked up many times. The chain uses TRBV15 and TRBJ2-2; TRBD1 matches at 9 bases. This CDR3 is built from 15 residues. Germline trimming cut 5 bases from V and 4 bases from J; bases unmatched to any gene: 5. Germline-derived CDR1 and CDR2 are LNHNV and YYDKDF (reference sequence). CDR3 nucleotides: TGTGCCACCAGCGAACTGACAGGGGGCACCGGGGAGCTGTTTTTT. Amino acid sequence: CATSELTGGTGELFF.

V is TRBV28 and J is TRBJ1-5; a possible D gene is TRBD1 (5 bases). CDR1 is MDHEN, CDR2 SYDVKM, per germline. V was clipped by 10 bases and J by 7 bases, with 17 bases between them. The CDR3 extends over 13 amino acids. CDR3 DNA sequence: TGTGCCACTACTCTGGAGGGGTACCAGCCCCAGCATTTT. Its translation is CATTLEGYQPQHF.

The CDR3 here is CASSPGLAGDAYEQYF. As DNA, the CDR3 is TGTGCCAGCAGTCCGGGACTAGCGGGAGACGCCTACGAGCAGTACTTC. The chain couples TRBV28 to TRBJ2-7; 14 bases align to TRBD2. V lost 5 bases to trimming and J lost 2 bases; unmatched junction nucleotides: 5. The CDR3 length is 16 residues. Germline CDR1 and CDR2: MDHEN and SYDVKM.

J is TRBJ1-3 and V is TRBV9; D gene unclear. Trimming removed 1 base at V and 0 bases at J, with 8 bases between. The CDR3 totals 15 residues. Germline values: CDR1 SGDLS, CDR2 YYNGEE. The CDR3 loop is CASSVSLSSGNTIYF. CDR3 DNA: TGTGCCAGCAGCGTAAGTTTGAGCTCTGGAAACACCATATATTTT.

CDR3 DNA: TGCAGTGCACCAACGACTAGCGGGAGTCCGACTTCCTACAATGAGCAGTTCTTC. Protein: CSAPTTSGSPTSYNEQFF. The chain employs TRBV20-1 and TRBJ2-1, with TRBD2 identical over 12 bases. Germline V gene data show CDR1 as DFQATT and CDR2 as SNEGSKA (reference sequence). This CDR3 region has 18 residues. The junction had 13 bases not matched to a gene; V was cut back by 6 bases and J by 1 base.

This clonotype showed up many times. The chain has TRBV10-3 and TRBJ2-7; D perhaps matches TRBD1 (6 bases). Germline V gene sequence: CDR1 ENHRY, CDR2 SYGVKD. Deletions cut 6 bases from V and 2 bases from J, with 14 bases between. This CDR3 region has 14 residues. The CDR3 region is CAISRHRAAYEQYF. CDR3 bases: TGTGCCATCAGCCGTCACAGGGCCGCCTACGAGCAGTACTTC.

This clonotype appeared many times. V is TRBV10-2 and J is TRBJ2-2; 10 positions agree with TRBD1. The CDR3 has 16 amino acids. The J segment lost 3 bases and the V segment lost 4 bases, leaving 5 bases of the junction unmatched. Germline values: CDR1 WSHSY, CDR2 SAAADI. The CDR3 DNA sequence: TGCGCCAGCAGTGTACTTGGACAGGGGGACACCGGGGAGCTGTTTTTT. Protein product: CASSVLGQGDTGELFF.

The chain employs TRBV4-1 and TRBJ1-2; D perhaps matches TRBD1 (6 bases). Between the trimmed V and J ends, which lost 0 bases and 11 bases, there was a span of 19 bases. CDR1 is MGHRA and CDR2 is YSYEKL in the germline V gene. CDR3 length: 15 amino acids. This CDR3 is CASSQEGDGGGRYTF. As DNA, the CDR3 is TGCGCCAGCAGCCAAGAGGGGGACGGTGGGGGGCGTTACACCTTC.

This clonotype was picked up many times. The V call is TRBV11-3, the J call TRBJ2-5; 7 nucleotides agree with TRBD2. Germline V gene sequence: CDR1 SGHNT, CDR2 YENEEA. Losses at the gene ends were 2 bases for V and 1 base for J; bases not matched to a gene: 4. CDR3 size: 15 residues. DNA of the CDR3: TGTGCCAGCAGCTTAAGGGCTAGCGGCCAAGAGACCCAGTACTTC. Residues: CASSLRASGQETQYF.

The chain links TRBV18 to TRBJ2-3, with 10 positions matching TRBD2. Trimming took 6 bases from V and 2 from J; bases not matched to a gene: 5. The CDR3 runs 15 residues. Looked up from germline, CDR1 is KGHSH and CDR2 is LQKENI. The CDR3 here is CASSTSGDITDTQYF. CDR3 DNA: TGTGCCAGCTCCACTAGCGGGGATATCACAGATACGCAGTATTTT.

In regard to this clonotype: A much larger clone lies a single base off, so this may be a read error. The V call is TRBV12-3 or TRBV12-4, the J call TRBJ2-5; TRBD1 matches at 8 bases. The CDR3 has 14 amino acids. Here the CDR3 reads CAGSLGDRTLAQYF. DNA of the CDR3: TGTGCCGGCAGTTTAGGGGACAGGACCTTGGCCCAGTACTTC.

This clonotype occurred many times. The rearrangement links TRBV28 to TRBJ1-5, with D possibly TRBD1 on 5 matching bases. CDR1 and CDR2 from the germline V gene are MDHEN and SYDVKM. V lost 6 bases, J lost 7 bases, and 13 bases lay in between. The CDR3 has 13 residues. CDR3 amino acids: CASSLGVGQPQHF. CDR3 nucleotides: TGTGCCAGCAGCTTGGGGGTAGGACAGCCCCAGCATTTT.

This clonotype was detected ten times or more. The rearrangement uses TRBV7-8 and TRBJ2-1; D is possibly TRBD2 (6 bases). V was pared by 1 base and J by 9 bases, with 10 bases between. The CDR3 runs to 13 residues. Germline CDR1 and CDR2: SGHVS and FQNEAQ. CDR3 protein: CASSLGGIGEQFF. The CDR3 DNA reads as TGTGCCAGCAGCTTAGGCGGGATCGGTGAGCAGTTCTTC.